These 18 T cell receptor beta chains were sequenced from one sample in a study of blood T cell repertoires in COVID-19. The assay was immunoSEQ multiplex PCR, and TCRdb's table has in-frame clones only and misses some. This table has some 59,000 clones, around 89% appearing once. Sequencing was carried out using peripheral blood. Receptor source: a man in his sixties with acute or convalescent COVID-19.

The rearrangement joins TRBV5-1 to TRBJ2-7, with 7 bases fitting TRBD1. This CDR3 has 14 amino acids. Germline V lookup: CDR1 SGHRS, CDR2 YFSETQ. V lost 2 bases to trimming and J lost 2 bases; unmatched junction nucleotides: 4. The CDR3 DNA reads TGCGCCAGCAGCTTCGTAGGGGGCACCTACGAGCAGTACTTC. It encodes CASSFVGGTYEQYF.

This rearrangement joins TRBV29-1 to TRBJ2-3; 8 nucleotides agree with TRBD2. The germline CDR1 and CDR2 sequences are SQVTM and ANQGSEA. The CDR3 extends over 14 amino acids. J gave up 2 bases and V 3 bases, and 4 bases lay outside the gene matches. The CDR3 spells CSVDVTSATDTQYF. CDR3 coding DNA: TGCAGCGTTGACGTGACTAGCGCCACAGATACGCAGTATTTT.

V usage is TRBV7-8 and J usage is TRBJ2-1, with 10 positions matching TRBD2. This CDR3 region has 15 residues. V trimming: 5 bases; J trimming: 8 bases; junction bases outside the gene matches: 9. CDR1 is SGHVS and CDR2 is FQNEAQ in the germline V gene. The DNA for the CDR3 is TGTGCCAGCAGCGTAGGGCCTAGCGGGGGTCATGAGCAGTTCTTC. Its protein product is CASSVGPSGGHEQFF.

This chain connects TRBV2 to TRBJ1-1; D unclear. There are 17 residues in the CDR3. Germline loops: CDR1 SNHLY, CDR2 FYNNEI. Trimming removed 0 bases from V and 1 base from J, with 15 bases in between. The CDR3 reads CASSEALVTVWNTEAFF. The CDR3 coding sequence is TGTGCCAGCAGTGAAGCGTTGGTTACGGTGTGGAACACTGAAGCTTTCTTT.

The gene calls are TRBV30 and TRBJ1-2; TRBD1 is a possible D gene (6 bases). CDR1 and CDR2 (germline): GTSNPN, SVGIG (reference sequence). This CDR3 is 14 amino acids long. Trimming left V 4 bases short and J 5 bases short, with 17 bases between. The DNA of the CDR3 is TGTGCCTGGACTTACGTTCGCAGGGGTTATGGCTACACCTTC. It encodes CAWTYVRRGYGYTF.

The chain recombines TRBV27 with TRBJ2-1; D perhaps matches TRBD1 (6 bases). The germline CDR1 and CDR2 sequences are MNHEY and SMNVEV (reference sequence). CDR3 length: 14 residues. The ends were cut back, 3 bases at V and 8 bases at J, with 14 bases in the middle. The CDR3 nucleotides read TGTGCCAGCAGTTTCTTTGGGGCAGGGGATGAGCAGTTCTTC. Translation: CASSFFGAGDEQFF.

This clone was seen a handful of times. The chain combines TRBV28 with TRBJ1-5, with a weak D call TRBD1 (5 bases). V shed 6 bases and J shed 6 bases, with 12 bases lying between them. CDR1 MDHEN and CDR2 SYDVKM come from the germline V gene. The CDR3 totals 13 residues. CDR3 in amino acids: CASRQGGTQPQHF. DNA of the CDR3: TGTGCCAGCAGGCAGGGTGGCACTCAGCCCCAGCATTTT.

The chain carries TRBV5-4 and TRBJ1-2; perhaps TRBD1 as D (5 bases). This CDR3 spans 12 amino acids. The ends were cut back, 4 bases at V and 8 bases at J, with 12 bases in the middle. CDR1 and CDR2 (germline): SGHNT, YYREEE (reference sequence). CDR3 in DNA: TGTGCCAGCAGCCCCGGGACTTCGGGCTACACCTTC. It translates to CASSPGTSGYTF.

This rearrangement joins TRBV18 to TRBJ2-1; 7 bases match TRBD2. V shed 3 bases, J shed 6 bases, and the junction held 8 bases outside the gene matches. CDR1 is KGHSH, CDR2 LQKENI, per germline. The CDR3 covers 15 residues. CDR3 bases: TGTGCCAGCTCACCCAGTCGCACGGGGGGCAATGAGCAGTTCTTC. The encoded protein is CASSPSRTGGNEQFF.

The V call is TRBV2, the J call TRBJ1-4, with TRBD1 matching over 8 bases. CDR3 length: 15 residues. Per germline, CDR1 SNHLY and CDR2 FYNNEI. V was pared by 4 bases and J by 0 bases, with 1 base of the junction left unmatched. The CDR3 sequence: CASSGQGTTNEKLFF. The CDR3 DNA follows: TGTGCCAGCAGTGGACAGGGGACAACTAATGAAAAACTGTTTTTT.

This chain links TRBV7-9 with TRBJ1-2, with D possibly matching TRBD1 (5 bases). The germline V and J ends were trimmed by 5 bases and 2 bases, with 12 bases remaining between them. Looked up from germline, CDR1 is SEHNR and CDR2 is FQNEAQ (reference sequence). This CDR3 has 14 amino acids. Here the CDR3 reads CASSMGSGNYGYTF. The CDR3 DNA is TGTGCCAGCAGCATGGGGTCAGGGAACTATGGCTACACCTTC.

The chain employs TRBV10-2 and TRBJ1-3, with TRBD1 matching 7 bases. The CDR3 totals 15 residues. V gave up 6 bases and J gave up 3 bases; unmatched junction bases: 8. The germline V gene has CDR1 WSHSY and CDR2 SAAADI. In nucleotides, the CDR3 is TGCGCCAGCAGCGAAACCGGGACAGTTGGAAACACCATATATTTT. Protein: CASSETGTVGNTIYF.

This clone was seen a single time. V gene TRBV6-5 combines with J gene TRBJ1-4; D ambiguous. From germline, CDR1 is MNHEY and CDR2 SVGAGI. The V gene lost 10 bases and the J gene lost 7 bases, with 16 bases spanning the gap. The CDR3 sequence is 13 residues long. Written as DNA, the CDR3 is TGTGCCACCCAGTGGGCCGGTGGTGAAAAACTGTTTTTT. This gives the protein CATQWAGGEKLFF.

V and J are TRBV27 and TRBJ1-2, with a weak D call TRBD1 (6 bases). V lost 6 bases, J lost 4 bases, and 15 bases lay in between. This CDR3 is 14 amino acids long. Germline assignment: CDR1 MNHEY and CDR2 SMNVEV (reference sequence). The DNA for the CDR3 is TGTGCCAGCAGCCCTGAAGGGGGTGGCTATGGCTACACCTTC. This sequence encodes CASSPEGGGYGYTF.

This clone has only one observation. This chain joins TRBV28 and TRBJ1-5; possibly TRBD1 for D (6 bases). V was cut by 5 bases and J by 1 base, with 9 bases left in between. The CDR3 is 14 residues long. CDR1 is MDHEN and CDR2 is SYDVKM in the germline V gene. CDR3 protein: CASSGQLSNQPQHF. CDR3 DNA sequence: TGTGCCAGCAGTGGACAGTTAAGCAATCAGCCCCAGCATTTT.

The rearrangement links TRBV3-1 (or the pseudogene TRBV3-2) to TRBJ2-3, with D perhaps TRBD2 (7 bases). The germline V and J ends were trimmed by 3 bases and 0 bases, with 16 bases remaining between them. CDR1 and CDR2 (germline): LGHDT, YNNKEL (reference sequence). This CDR3 has 17 residues. The CDR3 loop reads CASSQGSGGLSTDTQYF. The CDR3 coding sequence is TGTGCCAGCAGCCAGGGGTCGGGGGGCCTGAGCACAGATACGCAGTATTTT.

The V gene is TRBV5-4, the J gene TRBJ2-5, with D maybe TRBD1 (6 bases). V gave up 1 base and J gave up 4 bases, with 14 bases separating them. Germline CDR1 reads SGHNT; CDR2 reads YYREEE (reference sequence). This CDR3 is 15 amino acids long. The DNA of the CDR3 is TGTGCCAGCAGCTTGCGACGACCCAGGGGAGAGACCCAGTACTTC. Translation gives CASSLRRPRGETQYF.

V is TRBV14 and J is TRBJ2-5; 7 bases are a match to TRBD1. CDR3 size: 17 residues. The V gene end was trimmed by 3 bases and the J gene end by 4 bases; junction bases not matched to a gene: 14. CDR1 and CDR2 from the germline V gene are SGHDN and FVKESK. CDR3 loop: CASSQDRTGRDLETQYF. The CDR3 coding sequence is TGTGCCAGCAGCCAGGACAGGACAGGTCGCGATCTAGAGACCCAGTACTTC.